The clone carrying this TCR beta chain came up a few times. Its antigen remains unknown. These data originate in a study of cytomegalovirus exposure and HLA in healthy donors. Regarding the study as a whole: As was reported, the classifier diagnosed cytomegalovirus status with high specificity and sensitivity.

The PCR made use of 60 Vbeta and 13 Jbeta primers. The table came from immunoSEQ multiplex PCR; TCRdb's copy has only in-frame clones and leaves some out. Of some 150,000 clones listed, 76% are singletons. Sequenced input: PBMCs. The origin of this receptor is a woman aged 40 to 49 in good health and CMV-seronegative.

CDR3 amino acids: CAISEASGEQFF. CDR3 in DNA: TGTGCCATCAGTGAGGCTAGCGGTGAGCAGTTCTTC. The rearrangement joins TRBV10-3 to TRBJ2-1, with 7 bases fitting TRBD2. Germline V gene lookup returns CDR1 ENHRY and CDR2 SYGVKD. The CDR3 contains 12 residues. V trimming: 2 bases; J trimming: 9 bases; junction bases outside the gene matches: 1.